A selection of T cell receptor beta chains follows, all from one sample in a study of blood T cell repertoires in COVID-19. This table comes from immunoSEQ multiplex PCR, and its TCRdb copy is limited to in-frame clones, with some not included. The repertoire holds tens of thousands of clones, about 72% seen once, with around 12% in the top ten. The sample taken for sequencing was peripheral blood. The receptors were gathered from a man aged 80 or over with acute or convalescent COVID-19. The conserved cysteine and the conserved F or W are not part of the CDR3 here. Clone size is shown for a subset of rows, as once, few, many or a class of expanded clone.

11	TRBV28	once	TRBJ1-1	ASRLTGYAEAF
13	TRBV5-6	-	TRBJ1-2	ASSPGQGIFYGYT
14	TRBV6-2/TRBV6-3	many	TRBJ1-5	ASSQWDRGINQPQH
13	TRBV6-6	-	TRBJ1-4	ASSSGQGLNEKLF
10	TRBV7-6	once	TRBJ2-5	ASSGPGETQY
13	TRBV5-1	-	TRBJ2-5	ASSRGTGGQETQY
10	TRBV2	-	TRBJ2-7	ASSEYAYEQY
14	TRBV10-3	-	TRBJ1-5	AISDLGQGVGQPQH
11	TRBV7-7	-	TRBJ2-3	ASSLDLSDTQY
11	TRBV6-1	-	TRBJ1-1	ASSDRQNTEAF
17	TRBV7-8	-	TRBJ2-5	ASSLIGLAGGPKGETQY
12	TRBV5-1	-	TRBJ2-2	ASSLADGWGELF
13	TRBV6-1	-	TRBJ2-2	ASSELDRGAGELF
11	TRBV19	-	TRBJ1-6	ASNLMGGSPLH
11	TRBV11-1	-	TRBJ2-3	ASSFPPTDTQY
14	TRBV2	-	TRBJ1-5	ASSDRQGFGNQPQH
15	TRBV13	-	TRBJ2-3	ASSPPSGDFLTDTQY
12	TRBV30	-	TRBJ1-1	AREGGQMNTEAF
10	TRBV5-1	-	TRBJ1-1	ASSLGGQIAF
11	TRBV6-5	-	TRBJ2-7	ASSYTAFGEQY
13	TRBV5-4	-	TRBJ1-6	ASSLDRASGPPLH
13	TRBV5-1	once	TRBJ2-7	ASSLGPGGRYEQY
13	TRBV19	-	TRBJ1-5	ASSTLAVSNQPQH
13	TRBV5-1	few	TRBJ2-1	ASSLGPQGDDEQF
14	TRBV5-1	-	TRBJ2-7	ASSVGLAGGSYEQY
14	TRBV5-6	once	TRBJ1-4	ASSLAAASENEKLF
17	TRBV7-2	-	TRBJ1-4	ASSLALQGWKATNEKLF
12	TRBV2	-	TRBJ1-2	ASSVRQGSYGYT
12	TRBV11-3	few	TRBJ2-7	ASSSRDSSYEQY
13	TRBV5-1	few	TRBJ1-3	ASSRGTGAGNTIY
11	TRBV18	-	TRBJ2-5	ASSAGTTETQY
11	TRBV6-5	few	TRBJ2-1	ASRDRLPNEQF
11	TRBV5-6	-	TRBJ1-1	ASSFGTVTEAF
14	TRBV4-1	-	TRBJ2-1	ASSQGPAGGLDEQF
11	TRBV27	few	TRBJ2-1	ASSPDRYNEQF
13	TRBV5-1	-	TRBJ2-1	ASSLDGSSAAEQF
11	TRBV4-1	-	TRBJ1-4	ASKRGDSEKLF
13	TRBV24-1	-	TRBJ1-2	ATSDRLATGSGYT
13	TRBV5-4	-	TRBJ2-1	ASSLGGGSYNEQF
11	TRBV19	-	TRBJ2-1	ASSSRGAHEQF
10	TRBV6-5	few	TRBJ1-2	ASSLQGAGYT
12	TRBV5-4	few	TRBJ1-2	ASSLGAEGGGYT
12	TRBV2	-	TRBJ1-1	ASTAVASNTEAF
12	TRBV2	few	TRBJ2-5	ASSEWWAQETQY
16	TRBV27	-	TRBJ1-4	ASSPAVLPGQGGEKLF
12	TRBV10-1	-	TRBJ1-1	ASSRTPGDTEAF
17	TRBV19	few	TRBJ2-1	ASSIMTGTVSSERNEQF
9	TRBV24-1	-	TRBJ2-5	ATSDFIAQY